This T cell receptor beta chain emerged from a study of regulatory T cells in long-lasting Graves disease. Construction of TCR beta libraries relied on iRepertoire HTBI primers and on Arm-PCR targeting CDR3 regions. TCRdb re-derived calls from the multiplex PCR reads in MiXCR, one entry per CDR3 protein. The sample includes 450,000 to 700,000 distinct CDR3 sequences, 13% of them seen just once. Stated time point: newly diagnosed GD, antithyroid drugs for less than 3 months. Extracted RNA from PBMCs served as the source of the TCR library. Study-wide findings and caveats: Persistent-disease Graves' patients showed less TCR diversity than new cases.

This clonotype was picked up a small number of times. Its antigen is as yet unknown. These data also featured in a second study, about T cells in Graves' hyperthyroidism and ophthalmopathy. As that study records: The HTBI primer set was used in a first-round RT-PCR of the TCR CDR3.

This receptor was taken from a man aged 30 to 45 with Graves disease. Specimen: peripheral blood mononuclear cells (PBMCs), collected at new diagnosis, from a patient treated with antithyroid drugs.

The CDR3 region has the DNA TGTGCCAGCAGCCCACGATTAGAAACCGGGACAGCCTACAATGAGCAGTTCTTC. Its protein is CASSPRLETGTAYNEQFF. The chain joins TRBV7-9 to TRBJ2-1; 7 bases line up with TRBD1. This CDR3 comprises 18 residues. CDR1 and CDR2 (germline): SEHNR, FQNEAQ (reference sequence). Germline trimming cut 5 bases from V and 2 bases from J; bases unmatched to any gene: 15.